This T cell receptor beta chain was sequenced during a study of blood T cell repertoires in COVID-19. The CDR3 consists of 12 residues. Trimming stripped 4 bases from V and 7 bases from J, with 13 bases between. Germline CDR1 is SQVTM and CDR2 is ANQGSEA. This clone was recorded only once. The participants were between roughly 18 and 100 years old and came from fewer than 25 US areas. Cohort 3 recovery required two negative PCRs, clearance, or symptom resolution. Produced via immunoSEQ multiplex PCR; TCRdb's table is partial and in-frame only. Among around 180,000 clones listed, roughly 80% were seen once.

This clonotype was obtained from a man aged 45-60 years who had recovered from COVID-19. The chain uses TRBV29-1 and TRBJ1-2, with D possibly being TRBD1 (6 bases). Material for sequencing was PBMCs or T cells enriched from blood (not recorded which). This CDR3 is CSVGDIARGYTF. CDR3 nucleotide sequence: TGCAGCGTTGGGGACATCGCTCGTGGCTACACCTTC.